A single sample gave rise to the 26 T cell receptor beta chains below, sequenced in a study of T cells in Graves' hyperthyroidism and ophthalmopathy. RNA transcripts gave rise to amplified TCR beta CDR3 regions. A first-round RT-PCR of the TCR CDR3 used the HTBI primer set. TCRdb analysed the multiplex PCR reads with MiXCR anew, one entry per CDR3 protein. The repertoire holds about 58,000 distinct CDR3 sequences, about 49% seen once, with about an eighth in the top ten. The sequenced material came from blood. The receptors shown here come from a woman under 40 with Graves' ophthalmopathy.

There are many counts of this clonotype. This rearrangement joins TRBV6-5 to TRBJ2-7; D uncertain. Germline CDR1 is MNHEY and CDR2 is SVGAGI. The CDR3 consists of 16 residues. Trimming shortened V by 4 bases and J by 6 bases, and 22 bases separated the two germline ends. The chain's CDR3 is CASSSPNDQPAAEQYF. CDR3 nucleotides: TGTGCCAGCAGTTCCCCAAACGACCAGCCAGCCGCCGAGCAGTACTTC.

This clonotype was seen ten or more times. The CDR3 DNA follows: TGTGCCAGCAGTTACAGGGGGCCGAACACTGAAGCTTTCTTT. It translates to CASSYRGPNTEAFF. The rearrangement links TRBV6-5 to TRBJ1-1, with TRBD1 matching 7 bases. The CDR3 runs to 14 residues. V dropped 2 bases and J dropped 1; count of bases not matched to a gene: 1. The V gene's germline CDR1 is MNHEY and CDR2 SVGAGI.

In this sample, this clonotype turned up many times. A junction boundary mismatches the germline segment, possibly from a read error. The rearrangement joins TRBV20-1 to TRBJ2-1; perhaps TRBD2 as D (6 bases). Per the germline V gene, CDR1 is DFQATT and CDR2 is SNEGSKA (reference sequence). The length of the CDR3 is 14 residues. This chain's CDR3 is CSAYPFSGVNGQFF. CDR3 coding DNA: TGCAGTGCTTACCCCTTTTCGGGGGTCAATGGGCAGTTCTTC.

This clonotype was recorded at least ten times. The chain joins TRBV3-1 to TRBJ2-7; maybe TRBD2 (5 bases). CDR3 length equals 16 residues. In germline, CDR1 is LGHDT, CDR2 YNNKEL (reference sequence). V was shortened by 0 bases and J by 0 bases, with 12 bases between the two germline ends. The CDR3: CASSQEIVTSSYEQYF. The CDR3 region has the DNA TGTGCCAGCAGCCAAGAAATAGTTACTAGCTCCTACGAGCAGTACTTC.

This clonotype was seen many times. The J gene is TRBJ1-1, the V gene TRBV5-1; TRBD1 agrees at 7 bases. After removal of 0 bases from V and 10 bases from J, the junction contained 3 bases not matched to a gene. The CDR3 length is 12 residues. Germline V gene data show CDR1 as SGHRS and CDR2 as YFSETQ. The CDR3 coding sequence is TGCGCCAGCAGCTTGGACAGGGGAGCAGCTTTCTTT. As protein: CASSLDRGAAFF.

A remark on this clonotype: The junction departs from the called germline gene at one end, perhaps through a read error. The chain joins TRBV7-3 to TRBJ2-3; a possible D gene is TRBD2 (6 bases). This CDR3 contains 14 residues. Looked up from germline, CDR1 is SGHTA and CDR2 is FQGTGA. The CDR3 protein is CAGSLAGGIDTQYF. Here the CDR3 DNA reads TGTGCCGGCAGCTTGGCAGGAGGGATAGATACGCAGTATTTT.

The chain uses TRBV29-1 and TRBJ2-5; 11 bases are shared with TRBD1. Trimming removed 6 bases from V and 1 base from J; junction bases left unmatched: 13. The CDR3 sequence is 17 residues long. Germline V gives CDR1 SQVTM, CDR2 ANQGSEA. CDR3 sequence (DNA): TGCAGCGTCGGCACCGGGACAGGGGGAGGATCCCAAGAGACCCAGTACTTC. This encodes CSVGTGTGGGSQETQYF.

This clonotype was counted at least ten times. V gene TRBV5-4 combines with J gene TRBJ2-2, with D perhaps matching TRBD2 (5 bases). The CDR3 is made up of 16 amino acids. From germline, CDR1 is SGHNT and CDR2 YYREEE (reference sequence). V lost 0 bases and J lost 2, with 11 bases in between. For the CDR3, the DNA is TGTGCCAGCAGCTTGGGTCTAGCTGTTAACACCGGGGAGCTGTTTTTT. Its translation is CASSLGLAVNTGELFF.

V is TRBV29-1 and J is TRBJ2-7; D assignment may be TRBD1 or TRBD2 (5 bases each). V was trimmed by 4 bases and J by 2 bases, leaving 12 bases between them. The length of the CDR3 is 13 residues. CDR1 SQVTM and CDR2 ANQGSEA come from the germline V gene. The CDR3 sequence: CSVGDPGAYEQYF. The CDR3 nucleotides are TGCAGCGTTGGGGACCCAGGAGCCTACGAGCAGTACTTC.

This clonotype has at least ten counts. The rearrangement links TRBV5-4 to TRBJ2-3; 8 bases are shared with TRBD1. Germline-derived CDR1 and CDR2 are SGHNT and YYREEE (reference sequence). The CDR3 has 17 amino acids. V was clipped by 0 bases and J by 2 bases; unmatched bases: 8. In DNA, the CDR3 is TGTGCCAGCAGCTTGGCCAATTGGACAGGGATCACAGATACGCAGTATTTT. This codes for CASSLANWTGITDTQYF.

In its sample, this clonotype was seen once. The chain combines TRBV7-9 with TRBJ1-6, with TRBD1 identical over 8 bases. After removal of 5 bases from V and 11 bases from J, the junction contained 5 bases not matched to a gene. This CDR3 spans 13 amino acids. From germline, CDR1 is SEHNR and CDR2 FQNEAQ (reference sequence). The CDR3 DNA reads as TGTGCCAGCAGCCCAGGGGGCGCGACACCCCTCCACTTT. Residues: CASSPGGATPLHF.

Many counts were recorded for this clonotype. V is TRBV27 and J is TRBJ1-4; D remains ambiguous. Trimming took 3 bases from V and 3 from J, leaving 8 bases between them. The CDR3 covers 14 residues. Germline values: CDR1 MNHEY, CDR2 SMNVEV (reference sequence). In nucleotides, the CDR3 is TGTGCCAGCAGTTTGGGGTTGGCTAATGAAAAACTGTTTTTT. This encodes CASSLGLANEKLFF.

This clonotype was counted many times. The rearrangement joins TRBV28 to TRBJ2-7; maybe TRBD2 (6 bases). CDR3 length: 15 residues. Trimming removed 8 bases from V and 4 bases from J, with 21 bases in between. From germline, CDR1 is MDHEN and CDR2 SYDVKM. The CDR3 nucleotides are TGTGCCAGCGGCCAAACTAGCACGGGAACATACGAGCAGTACTTC. Translated, it gives CASGQTSTGTYEQYF.

This clonotype came up many times. The chain uses TRBV15 and TRBJ2-5, with D perhaps TRBD1 or TRBD2 (6 bases each). Germline assignment: CDR1 LNHNV and CDR2 YYDKDF (reference sequence). The CDR3 is made up of 13 amino acids. V was clipped by 11 bases and J by 4 bases, with 17 bases between them. The CDR3 coding sequence is TGTGCCTCCAAGGGGGGAGTGGGAGAGACCCAGTACTTC. Its translation: CASKGGVGETQYF.

This clonotype was seen a few times. The CDR3 bases are TGTGCCAGCAGTTTAGCCGGGACCACGAACACCGGGGAGCTGTTTTTT. Amino acid sequence: CASSLAGTTNTGELFF. This chain links TRBV28 with TRBJ2-2; D tentatively fits TRBD1 or TRBD2 (5 bases each). V lost 2 bases to trimming and J lost 0 bases, with 10 bases between them. The CDR3 is made up of 16 amino acids. Germline V gene data show CDR1 as MDHEN and CDR2 as SYDVKM.

V usage is TRBV15 and J usage is TRBJ2-7; 10 bases are a match to TRBD1. Germline V CDR1 and CDR2: LNHNV, YYDKDF (reference sequence). V trimming: 3 bases; J trimming: 4 bases; junction bases outside the gene matches: 6. The CDR3 is 15 amino acids. The CDR3 here is CATSSTRDRGYEQYF. DNA of the CDR3: TGTGCCACCAGCAGTACTCGGGACAGGGGTTACGAGCAGTACTTC.

This clonotype came up once. The chain carries TRBV5-1 and TRBJ1-2, with 8 bases fitting TRBD1. CDR3 length: 11 residues. With V trimmed by 5 bases and J by 12 bases, 6 bases remained unmatched. CDR1 is SGHRS and CDR2 is YFSETQ in the germline V gene. CDR3 amino acids: CASRLGQGNTF. For the CDR3, the DNA is TGCGCCAGCAGACTAGGACAGGGAAACACCTTC.

The CDR3 protein is CANSLDEEAFF. The CDR3 DNA reads as TGTGCCAACAGCTTGGACGAGGAAGCTTTCTTT. The chain combines TRBV28 with TRBJ1-1, with D uncertain. V was clipped by 10 bases and J by 8 bases, with 14 bases between them. This CDR3 is 11 amino acids long. Germline CDR1 reads MDHEN; CDR2 reads SYDVKM. Supplemented by reference TRBV28 and TRBJ1-1, the full variable domain reads DVKVTQSSRYLVKRTGEKVFLECVQDMDHENMFWYRQDPGLGLRLIYFSYDVKMKEKGDIPEGYSVSREKKERFSLILESASTNQTSMYLCANSLDEEAFFGQGTRLTVV.

Turning to this clonotype: A much larger clone lies a single base off, so this may be a read error. This chain joins TRBV3-1 and TRBJ2-7, with TRBD1 as a possible D gene (6 bases). Germline CDR1 is LGHDT and CDR2 is YNNKEL (reference sequence). V was pared by 3 bases and J by 5 bases, with 14 bases between. CDR3 size: 14 residues. The CDR3 DNA reads TGTGCCAGCAGCCAGGGTGGGACAACCCACGAGCAGTACTTC. Translating gives CASSQGGTTHEQYF.

As regards this clonotype: Since no conserved phenylalanine or tryptophan closes the CDR3, a read error is the likely cause. The chain couples TRBV12-3 or TRBV12-4 to TRBJ1-3; no reliable D call. This CDR3 has 12 amino acids. The CDR3 DNA sequence: TGTACCAGCAGAAAGGAGAGAAACACCATATATTCT. Amino acids: CTSRKERNTIYS.

This clonotype was seen repeatedly, ten times or more. This chain uses TRBV19 with TRBJ1-2; TRBD1 aligns across 12 bases. V dropped 5 bases and J dropped 5; count of bases not matched to a gene: 3. Germline lookup yields CDR1 LNHDA and CDR2 SQIVND (reference sequence). The CDR3 runs 14 residues. CDR3 region: CASSRDRGLYGYTF. CDR3 DNA sequence: TGTGCCAGTAGTCGGGACAGGGGGCTTTATGGCTACACCTTC.

Ten or more counts support this clonotype. This chain joins TRBV20-1 and TRBJ2-2; 9 bases align to TRBD2. CDR1 is DFQATT, CDR2 SNEGSKA, per germline (reference sequence). The CDR3 runs to 18 residues. V was pared by 3 bases and J by 0 bases, with 11 bases of the junction left unmatched. CDR3 DNA sequence: TGCAGTGCTAGGGCGGCGGGAGGGCCGGGATCGAACACCGGGGAGCTGTTTTTT. Translation gives CSARAAGGPGSNTGELFF.

Only a few counts were recorded for this clonotype. No conserved phenylalanine or tryptophan ends this CDR3, so it is likely a read error. Because the CDR3's place on the DNA is in doubt, the DNA is left out and the CDR3 is given as listed by TCRdb. The V and J genes are TRBV4-1 and TRBJ2-7; TRBD2 is the table's D call, not checked against the DNA. Germline lookup yields CDR1 MGHRA and CDR2 YSYEKL. The CDR3 has 11 residues if both end residues are counted. The CDR3 loop is CASSQVRLAGS.

Many counts were recorded for this clonotype. The V call is TRBV28, the J call TRBJ1-6; 8 bases line up with TRBD1. Germline CDR1 and CDR2: MDHEN and SYDVKM. The V and J ends lost 6 bases and 10 bases, in that order; junction bases with no gene match: 8. The CDR3 totals 14 residues. The CDR3 loop reads CASSPDRGFSPLHF. CDR3 sequence (DNA): TGTGCCAGCAGCCCCGACAGGGGATTCTCACCCCTCCACTTT. Drawing the rest from reference TRBV28 and TRBJ1-6, the complete variable domain is DVKVTQSSRYLVKRTGEKVFLECVQDMDHENMFWYRQDPGLGLRLIYFSYDVKMKEKGDIPEGYSVSREKKERFSLILESASTNQTSMYLCASSPDRGFSPLHFGNGTRLTVT.

Many counts were recorded for this clonotype. V gene TRBV20-1 combines with J gene TRBJ2-1; 9 positions agree with TRBD2. This CDR3 contains 16 residues. Germline CDR1 reads DFQATT; CDR2 reads SNEGSKA (reference sequence). The junction had 9 bases not matched to a gene; V was cut back by 5 bases and J by 1 base. The CDR3 nucleotides are TGCAGTGCTCCAAGAAGGACTAGCGAATCCTACAATGAGCAGTTCTTC. Its translation: CSAPRRTSESYNEQFF.

As for this clonotype: An end of the junction differs from the germline gene, which may be a read error. The rearrangement links TRBV7-7 to TRBJ1-5; D possibly corresponds to TRBD1 (6 bases). This CDR3 region has 15 residues. Germline V gene sequence: CDR1 SSHAT, CDR2 FNYEAQ (reference sequence). The CDR3 nucleotides read TGTGCTAGCAGCCGCAGCTGCGGACAGAATCAGCCCCAGCATTTT. This encodes CASSRSCGQNQPQHF.